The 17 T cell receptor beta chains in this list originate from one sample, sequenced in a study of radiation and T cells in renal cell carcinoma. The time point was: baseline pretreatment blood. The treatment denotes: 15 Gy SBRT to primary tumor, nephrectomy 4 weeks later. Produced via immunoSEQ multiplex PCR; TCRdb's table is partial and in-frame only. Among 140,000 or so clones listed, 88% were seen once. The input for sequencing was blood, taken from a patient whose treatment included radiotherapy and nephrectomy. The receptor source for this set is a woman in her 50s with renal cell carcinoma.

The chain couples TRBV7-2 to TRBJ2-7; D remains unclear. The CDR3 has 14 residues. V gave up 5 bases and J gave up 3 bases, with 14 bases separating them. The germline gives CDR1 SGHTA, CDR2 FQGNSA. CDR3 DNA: TGTGCCAGCAGCCCTAACTTCGTTGGCTACGAGCAGTACTTC. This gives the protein CASSPNFVGYEQYF.

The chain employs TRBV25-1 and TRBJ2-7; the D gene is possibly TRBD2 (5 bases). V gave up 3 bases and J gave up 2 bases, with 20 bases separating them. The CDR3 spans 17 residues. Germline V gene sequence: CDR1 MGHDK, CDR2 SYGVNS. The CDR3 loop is CASSDKGLDAYTYEQYF. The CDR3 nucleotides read TGTGCCAGCAGTGATAAAGGACTGGATGCATATACCTACGAGCAGTACTTC.

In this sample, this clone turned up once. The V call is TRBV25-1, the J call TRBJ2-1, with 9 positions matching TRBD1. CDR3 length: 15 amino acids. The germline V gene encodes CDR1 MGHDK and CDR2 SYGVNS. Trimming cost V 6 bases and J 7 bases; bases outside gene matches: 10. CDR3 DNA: TGTGCCAGCAGAGAAACAGGGGGCGCTGGGAATGAGCAGTTCTTC. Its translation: CASRETGGAGNEQFF.

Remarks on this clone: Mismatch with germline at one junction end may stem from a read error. In nucleotides, the CDR3 is TGCAGCGTTGATAGCTCGAGAATTGGTGGCTGCACCTTC. Residues: CSVDSSRIGGCTF. The chain has TRBV29-1 and TRBJ1-2; no definite D call. This CDR3 comprises 13 residues. Germline V lookup: CDR1 SQVTM, CDR2 ANQGSEA.

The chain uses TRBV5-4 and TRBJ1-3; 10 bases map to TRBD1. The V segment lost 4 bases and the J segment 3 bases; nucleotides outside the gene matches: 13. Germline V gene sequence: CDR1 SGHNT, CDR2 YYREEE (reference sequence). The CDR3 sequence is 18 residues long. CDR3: CASSTSLTGQGSGNTIYF. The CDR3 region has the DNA TGTGCCAGCAGCACCTCGTTAACGGGACAGGGGAGTGGAAACACCATATATTTT.

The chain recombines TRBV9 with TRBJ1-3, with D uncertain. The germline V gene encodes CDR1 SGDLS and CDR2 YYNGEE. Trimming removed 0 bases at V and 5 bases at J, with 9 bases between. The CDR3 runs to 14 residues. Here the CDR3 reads CASSVEASRNTIYF. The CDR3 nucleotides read TGTGCCAGCAGCGTAGAGGCCAGCCGAAACACCATATATTTT.

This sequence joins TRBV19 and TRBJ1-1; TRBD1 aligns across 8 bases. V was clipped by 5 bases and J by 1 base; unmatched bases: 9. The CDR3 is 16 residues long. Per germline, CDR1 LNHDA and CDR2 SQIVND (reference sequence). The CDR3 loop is CASSVLAGQGNTEAFF. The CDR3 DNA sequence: TGTGCCAGTAGTGTTCTGGCAGGACAGGGGAACACTGAAGCTTTCTTT.

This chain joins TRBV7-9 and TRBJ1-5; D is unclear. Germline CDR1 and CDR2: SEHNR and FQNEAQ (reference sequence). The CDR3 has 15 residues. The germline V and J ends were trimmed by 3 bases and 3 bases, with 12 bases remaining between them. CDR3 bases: TGTGCCAGCAGCTTTTTTCGTCAGAACAATCAGCCCCAGCATTTT. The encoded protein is CASSFFRQNNQPQHF.

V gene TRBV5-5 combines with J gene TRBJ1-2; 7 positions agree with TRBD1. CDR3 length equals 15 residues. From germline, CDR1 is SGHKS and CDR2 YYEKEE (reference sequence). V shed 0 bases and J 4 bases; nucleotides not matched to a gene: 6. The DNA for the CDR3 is TGTGCCAGCAGCTTGGAGGGACAGAGCTTCTATGGCTACACCTTC. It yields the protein CASSLEGQSFYGYTF.

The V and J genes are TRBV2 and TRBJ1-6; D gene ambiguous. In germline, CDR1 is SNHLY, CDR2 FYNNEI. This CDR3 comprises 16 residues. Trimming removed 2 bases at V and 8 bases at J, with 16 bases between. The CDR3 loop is CASSENGLAGDSPLHF. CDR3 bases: TGTGCCAGCAGTGAAAATGGATTGGCTGGGGATTCACCCCTCCACTTT.

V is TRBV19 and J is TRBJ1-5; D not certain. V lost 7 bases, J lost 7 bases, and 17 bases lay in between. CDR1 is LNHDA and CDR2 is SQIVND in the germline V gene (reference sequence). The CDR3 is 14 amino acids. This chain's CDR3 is CASTPLFGEQPQHF. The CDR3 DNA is TGTGCCAGTACCCCCCTGTTTGGGGAGCAGCCCCAGCATTTT.

The CDR3 sequence is CASRTGQVSGANVLTF. CDR3 nucleotides: TGTGCCAGTAGGACAGGACAAGTCTCTGGGGCCAACGTCCTGACTTTC. The rearrangement uses TRBV19 and TRBJ2-6; maybe TRBD1 (6 bases). CDR3 length equals 16 residues. Germline CDR1 is LNHDA and CDR2 is SQIVND (reference sequence). V lost 6 bases and J lost 0, with 12 bases in between.

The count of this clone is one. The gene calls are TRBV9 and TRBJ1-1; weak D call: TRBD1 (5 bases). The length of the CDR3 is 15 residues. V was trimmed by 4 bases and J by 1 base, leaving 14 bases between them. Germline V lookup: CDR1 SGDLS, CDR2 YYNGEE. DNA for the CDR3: TGTGCCAGCAGCCAAGGTCAGGGCAAGAACACTGAAGCTTTCTTT. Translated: CASSQGQGKNTEAFF.

The CDR3 region is CASSLSWGAPLMWNTEAFF. Written as DNA, the CDR3 is TGTGCCAGCAGCTTGTCTTGGGGGGCCCCCCTAATGTGGAACACTGAAGCTTTCTTT. The rearrangement joins TRBV5-8 to TRBJ1-1; weak D call: TRBD1 (6 bases). Trimming shortened V by 1 base and J by 1 base, and 23 bases separated the two germline ends. CDR3 size: 19 residues. Germline V gene data show CDR1 as SGHTS and CDR2 as YDEGEE.

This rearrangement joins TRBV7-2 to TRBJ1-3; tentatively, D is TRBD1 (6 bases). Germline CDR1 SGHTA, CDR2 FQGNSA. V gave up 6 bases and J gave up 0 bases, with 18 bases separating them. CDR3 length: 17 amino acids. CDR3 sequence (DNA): TGTGCCAGCAGTCCTAAGGGGGACAAGAGCTCTGGAAACACCATATATTTT. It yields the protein CASSPKGDKSSGNTIYF.

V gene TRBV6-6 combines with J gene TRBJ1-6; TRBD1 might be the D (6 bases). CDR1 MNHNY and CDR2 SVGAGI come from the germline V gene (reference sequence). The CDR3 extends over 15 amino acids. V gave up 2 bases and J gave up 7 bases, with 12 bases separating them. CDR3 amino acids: CASSYMWDKNSPLHF. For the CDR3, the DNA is TGTGCCAGCAGTTACATGTGGGACAAAAATTCACCCCTCCACTTT.

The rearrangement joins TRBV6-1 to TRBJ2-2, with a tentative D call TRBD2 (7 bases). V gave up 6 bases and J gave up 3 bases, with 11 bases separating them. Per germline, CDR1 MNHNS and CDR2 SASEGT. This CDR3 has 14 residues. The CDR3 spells CASSMRGHTGELFF. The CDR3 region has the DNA TGTGCCAGCAGCATGCGGGGGCACACCGGGGAGCTGTTTTTT.